This entry lists 32 T cell receptor beta chains sequenced from one sample in a study of CD8 T cells in ankylosing spondylitis (dated by TCRdb to the late 2010s). Library generation was performed with 5' RACE. The instrument given in TCRdb is Illumina HiSeq 2500. TCRdb itself trimmed the public reads at Q25 with fastp, ran MiXCR and retained productive beta chains. Rows matching on CDR3 protein sequence are summarized as one entry with the most common DNA and genes. In this sample the table shows roughly 100,000 distinct CDR3 sequences, roughly 8.3% of which occur a single time. The ten largest account for about 9.6% of the sample. Sequencing input: blood, either unsorted or a sorted T cell fraction (not recorded which). Receptors were obtained from a male donor with ankylosing spondylitis or in good health (not recorded which).

This clonotype has a handful of counts. The chain links TRBV7-2 to TRBJ2-1; 7 bases are a match to TRBD2. The CDR3 has 16 residues. V dropped 1 base and J dropped 2; count of bases not matched to a gene: 5. Per the germline V gene, CDR1 is SGHTA and CDR2 is FQGNSA. The CDR3 spells CASSLVREGPYNEQFF. The CDR3 region has the DNA TGTGCCAGCAGCTTAGTTAGGGAGGGGCCCTACAATGAGCAGTTCTTC.

This clonotype was recorded at least ten times. The chain uses TRBV3-1 and TRBJ2-7; TRBD1 matches 7 bases. The CDR3 runs 15 residues. CDR1 is LGHDT, CDR2 YNNKEL, per germline (reference sequence). Germline trimming cut 4 bases from V and 0 bases from J; bases unmatched to any gene: 6. The CDR3: CASSPTGKGSYEQYF. In DNA form, the CDR3 reads TGTGCCAGCAGCCCGACAGGGAAGGGCTCCTACGAGCAGTACTTC.

This clonotype has a count of ten or more. V usage is TRBV5-1 and J usage is TRBJ2-5, with D unclear. CDR3 size: 13 residues. V gave up 2 bases and J gave up 2 bases, with 7 bases separating them. In germline, CDR1 is SGHRS, CDR2 YFSETQ. CDR3 amino acids: CASSFKSQETQYF. The CDR3 DNA reads TGCGCCAGCAGCTTCAAAAGTCAAGAGACCCAGTACTTC.

This clonotype was detected ten times or more. This chain links TRBV5-1 with TRBJ2-1, with D unclear. CDR1 SGHRS and CDR2 YFSETQ come from the germline V gene. Trimming removed 2 bases from V and 7 bases from J, with 4 bases in between. The CDR3 runs to 11 residues. The CDR3 sequence is CASSFGNEQFF. As DNA, the CDR3 is TGCGCCAGCAGCTTCGGGAATGAGCAGTTCTTC.

Many counts were recorded for this clonotype. The chain carries TRBV10-3 and TRBJ2-3, with D possibly being TRBD2 (6 bases). Per germline, CDR1 ENHRY and CDR2 SYGVKD. Trimming cost V 2 bases and J 2 bases, with 11 bases left between them. The CDR3 has 15 residues. In DNA, the CDR3 is TGTGCCATCAGTGAGCGCGGGATCTCCACAGATACGCAGTATTTT. The encoded protein is CAISERGISTDTQYF.

This clonotype was seen only a few times. The chain recombines TRBV11-2 with TRBJ2-1; 10 bases map to TRBD2. J was trimmed by 7 bases and V by 5 bases; bases with no gene match: 8. Germline assignment: CDR1 SGHAT and CDR2 FQNNGV. CDR3 length: 15 amino acids. The CDR3 coding sequence is TGTGCCAGCAGCGCCCTAGCGGGGGCCTTTAATGAGCAGTTCTTC. Translation: CASSALAGAFNEQFF.

This clonotype was seen at least ten times. The gene calls are TRBV20-1 and TRBJ1-1; 9 bases line up with TRBD1. This CDR3 is built from 15 residues. The germline CDR1 and CDR2 sequences are DFQATT and SNEGSKA (reference sequence). V shed 5 bases and J 1 base; nucleotides not matched to a gene: 8. CDR3 bases: TGCAGTGCTGGATGGACAGGGGCAACGAACACTGAAGCTTTCTTT. Residues: CSAGWTGATNTEAFF.

This clonotype came up many times. The V call is TRBV4-1, the J call TRBJ2-1; TRBD2 matches at 14 bases. Looked up from germline, CDR1 is MGHRA and CDR2 is YSYEKL. CDR3 length: 16 residues. With 5 bases clipped from V and 6 bases from J, the junction kept 6 bases outside the gene matches. This CDR3 reads CASSVPGTSGSNEQFF. The CDR3 nucleotides read TGCGCCAGCAGCGTTCCTGGGACTAGCGGGAGCAATGAGCAGTTCTTC.

This clonotype was seen at least ten times. This chain uses TRBV20-1 with TRBJ2-3, with a tentative D call TRBD2 (6 bases). Trimming took off 3 bases at V and 2 bases at J, with 12 bases between the two ends. This CDR3 region has 14 residues. Germline CDR1 DFQATT, CDR2 SNEGSKA (reference sequence). The CDR3 sequence is CSASVAGNTDTQYF. The CDR3 coding sequence is TGCAGTGCTAGTGTTGCGGGGAACACAGATACGCAGTATTTT.

Note on this clonotype: This may arise from a read error, as a much more abundant clone is one base away. The chain is built from TRBV20-1 and TRBJ1-5; no reliable D call. V lost 5 bases to trimming and J lost 12 bases, with 17 bases between them. Germline lookup yields CDR1 DFQATT and CDR2 SNEGSKA (reference sequence). CDR3 length equals 12 residues. CDR3 sequence reads: CSAWEAAYLQHF. CDR3 nucleotides: TGCAGTGCTTGGGAAGCAGCTTATCTCCAGCATTTT.

This clonotype was counted at least ten times. The chain recombines TRBV5-1 with TRBJ1-5; D unresolved. Trimming pared 4 bases from V and 2 bases from J, leaving 7 bases between. Germline CDR1 is SGHRS and CDR2 is YFSETQ. The CDR3 spans 13 residues. The CDR3 nucleotides are TGCGCCAGCAGCGAGGAGGGCAATCAGCCCCAGCATTTT. It yields the protein CASSEEGNQPQHF.

This clonotype was seen many times. The chain couples TRBV25-1 to TRBJ2-5; 13 bases match TRBD2. V was clipped by 9 bases and J by 5 bases; unmatched bases: 6. CDR1 is MGHDK, CDR2 SYGVNS, per germline. The CDR3 is made up of 14 amino acids. DNA for the CDR3: TGTGCCAGTTCTGGGACTAGCGGGATTGAGACCCAGTACTTC. This translates into CASSGTSGIETQYF.

This clonotype was counted at least ten times. The chain couples TRBV29-1 to TRBJ1-2; D might be TRBD1 (6 bases). This CDR3 is built from 15 residues. Germline V CDR1 and CDR2: SQVTM, ANQGSEA. V was trimmed by 0 bases and J by 4 bases, leaving 15 bases between them. The CDR3, as DNA: TGCAGCGTTGAAGATTCGGGCTTACAGGGCTATGGCTACACCTTC. This sequence encodes CSVEDSGLQGYGYTF.

The V gene is TRBV20-1, the J gene TRBJ1-2; D remains ambiguous. Germline V gene lookup returns CDR1 DFQATT and CDR2 SNEGSKA (reference sequence). CDR3 length equals 13 residues. The V end lost 2 bases, the J end lost 9 bases, and 16 bases lay between the germline ends. This CDR3 reads CSARIRAASRYTF. The DNA for the CDR3 is TGCAGTGCTAGAATCCGGGCCGCGAGTCGCTACACCTTC.

This clonotype was observed many times. The rearrangement uses TRBV29-1 and TRBJ2-1; 9 bases fit TRBD1. Trimming cost V 6 bases and J 4 bases; bases outside gene matches: 4. Per the germline V gene, CDR1 is SQVTM and CDR2 is ANQGSEA. The CDR3 sequence is 13 residues long. CDR3 nucleotide sequence: TGCAGCGTCCCCGGGACAGGGTACAATGAGCAGTTCTTC. Residues: CSVPGTGYNEQFF.

The table lists this clonotype with many counts. The V and J genes are TRBV12-3 or TRBV12-4 and TRBJ2-1, with 7 bases identical to TRBD1. The trim removed 5 bases at V and 1 base at J, leaving 14 bases unmatched. The CDR3 is 18 amino acids. DNA of the CDR3: TGTGCCAGCAGTCTATTTATAATGGGACAGATTTCCTACAATGAGCAGTTCTTC. Translated: CASSLFIMGQISYNEQFF.

Worth noting for this clonotype: Since a much larger clone is just one base distant, this may be a read error. The J gene is TRBJ2-7, the V gene TRBV12-5; possible D gene TRBD2, 5 bases. The CDR3 runs to 13 residues. The V and J ends lost 7 bases and 2 bases respectively, with 12 bases between them. In germline, CDR1 is LGHNT, CDR2 FRNRAP. Written as DNA, the CDR3 is TGTGCTAGTGAGTGGGCGGGCCCCTACGAGCAGTACTTC. Translation: CASEWAGPYEQYF. Variable domain in full (rest from reference TRBV12-5 and TRBJ2-7): DARVTQTPRHKVTEMGQEVTMRCQPILGHNTVFWYRQTMMQGLELLAYFRNRAPLDDSGMPKDRFSAEMPDATLATLKIQPSEPRDSAVYFCASEWAGPYEQYFGPGTRLTVT.

This clonotype was seen many times. This sequence joins TRBV20-1 and TRBJ2-4, with D unclear. Trimming pared 6 bases from V and 7 bases from J, leaving 13 bases between. This CDR3 has 12 residues. The germline CDR1 and CDR2 sequences are DFQATT and SNEGSKA (reference sequence). CDR3 in DNA: TGCAGTGCCCAGGCGAGGTCCAACATTCAGTACTTC. It encodes CSAQARSNIQYF.

This clonotype was seen many times. The chain links TRBV10-3 to TRBJ2-7; TRBD1 or TRBD2 may be the D gene (5 bases each). Germline V CDR1 and CDR2: ENHRY, SYGVKD. V shed 9 bases and J shed 6 bases, with 12 bases lying between them. CDR3 size: 11 residues. As DNA, the CDR3 is TGTGCCATGCAGGGTGAGGGCGAGCAGTACTTC. It translates to CAMQGEGEQYF.

This clonotype was observed many times. The chain carries TRBV7-2 and TRBJ2-3; D remains unclear. V gave up 5 bases and J gave up 1 base, with 13 bases separating them. Per the germline V gene, CDR1 is SGHTA and CDR2 is FQGNSA. CDR3 length: 15 amino acids. The CDR3 is CASSQEQDGTDTQYF. CDR3 DNA sequence: TGTGCCAGCAGCCAAGAGCAGGACGGCACAGATACGCAGTATTTT.

This clonotype was detected many times. CDR3 region: CASSPTIAGEGGDTQYF. The CDR3, as DNA: TGTGCCAGCAGCCCCACCATAGCGGGTGAGGGGGGAGATACGCAGTATTTT. The chain is built from TRBV4-2 and TRBJ2-3; D might be TRBD2 (7 bases). The CDR3 extends over 17 amino acids. Germline V gene sequence: CDR1 LGHNA, CDR2 YNFKEQ. The V end lost 4 bases, the J end lost 5 bases, and 22 bases lay between the germline ends.

This clonotype occurred many times. The V call is TRBV18, the J call TRBJ2-1; maybe TRBD2 (5 bases). V dropped 5 bases and J dropped 7 bases, with 12 bases sitting between them. The CDR3 runs to 13 residues. CDR1 is KGHSH, CDR2 LQKENI, per germline. CDR3 in DNA: TGTGCCAGCTCAGGACCAGCGGCGAATGAGCAGTTCTTC. It specifies CASSGPAANEQFF. Combining the CDR3 with reference TRBV18 and TRBJ2-1 gives the whole variable domain NAGVMQNPRHLVRRRGQEARLRCSPMKGHSHVYWYRQLPEEGLKFMVYLQKENIIDESGMPKERFSAEFPKEGPSILRIQQVVRGDSAAYFCASSGPAANEQFFGPGTRLTVL.

This clonotype occurred a few times. CDR3 sequence: CASSYRSAETQYF. Here the CDR3 DNA reads TGTGCCAGCAGTTACAGGTCGGCAGAGACCCAGTACTTC. This chain joins TRBV12-3 or TRBV12-4 and TRBJ2-5; tentative D call: TRBD1 (5 bases). Trimming pared 4 bases from V and 4 bases from J, leaving 10 bases between. The CDR3 loop spans 13 amino acids.

At least ten counts were recorded for this clonotype. The chain is built from TRBV7-6 and TRBJ2-1; D is unclear. The CDR3 length is 14 residues. Germline V gene sequence: CDR1 SGHVS, CDR2 FNYEAQ. The ends were cut back, 5 bases at V and 7 bases at J, with 15 bases in the middle. DNA for the CDR3: TGTGCCAGCAGCGTGGTGCTAGGGAAAAATGAGCAGTTCTTC. It translates to CASSVVLGKNEQFF.

This clonotype was found many times. The V call is TRBV7-9, the J call TRBJ2-7; TRBD1 is a possible D gene (6 bases). Trimming left V 7 bases short and J 10 bases short, with 20 bases between. The CDR3 is 13 residues long. Germline V CDR1 and CDR2: SEHNR, FQNEAQ (reference sequence). The CDR3 nucleotides read TGTGCCAGCACCAAATCCCGGGACACGTCACAGTACTTC. It encodes CASTKSRDTSQYF. The whole variable domain, remainder taken from reference TRBV7-9 and TRBJ2-7, is DTGVSQNPRHKITKRGQNVTFRCDPISEHNRLYWYRQTLGQGPEFLTYFQNEAQLEKSRLLSDRFSAERPKGSFSTLEIQRTEQGDSAMYLCASTKSRDTSQYFGPGTRLTVT.

The gene calls are TRBV7-2 and TRBJ1-1; the D is unclear. V lost 3 bases, J lost 5 bases, and 16 bases lay in between. The CDR3 totals 15 residues. Germline V gene sequence: CDR1 SGHTA, CDR2 FQGNSA. CDR3 nucleotides: TGTGCCAGCAGCTTTTATCTTTCAGGCTCGACTGAAGCTTTCTTT. Amino acid sequence: CASSFYLSGSTEAFF.

This clonotype has more than one count but fewer than ten. V and J are TRBV5-4 and TRBJ2-5, with D perhaps TRBD1 (5 bases). The CDR3 runs to 13 residues. CDR1 and CDR2 (germline): SGHNT, YYREEE (reference sequence). V was clipped by 1 base and J by 5 bases, with 9 bases between them. The CDR3 DNA is TGTGCCAGCAGCTTGCCTCCAGGGGAGACCCAGTACTTC. Its translation: CASSLPPGETQYF.

This clonotype was detected many times. The CDR3 bases are TGCAGTGCTAGGGGACAGAGCAATCAGCCCCAGCATTTT. Translation gives CSARGQSNQPQHF. The chain combines TRBV20-1 with TRBJ1-5, with TRBD1 matching 7 bases. This CDR3 spans 13 amino acids. V shed 3 bases and J 1 base; nucleotides not matched to a gene: 0. Germline V gives CDR1 DFQATT, CDR2 SNEGSKA (reference sequence).

This clonotype has ten or more counts. The rearrangement uses TRBV20-1 and TRBJ2-1, with D possibly being TRBD2 (6 bases). The germline V gene encodes CDR1 DFQATT and CDR2 SNEGSKA (reference sequence). This CDR3 region has 15 residues. V lost 5 bases, J lost 6 bases, and 20 bases lay in between. Here the CDR3 reads CSAFLGGSGRNEQFF. The CDR3 nucleotides read TGCAGTGCTTTTCTTGGAGGGAGTGGTCGCAATGAGCAGTTCTTC.

This clonotype was counted at least ten times. CDR3 DNA: TGTGCCAGCAGTTTTCCAAAAAAGTTCTTC. Protein product: CASSFPKKFF. The chain is built from TRBV27 and TRBJ2-1; the D is unclear. Germline V lookup: CDR1 MNHEY, CDR2 SMNVEV (reference sequence). The CDR3 contains 10 residues. V lost 3 bases, J lost 14 bases, and 8 bases lay in between.

In its sample, this clonotype was seen many times. The chain joins TRBV9 to TRBJ1-3; D gene ambiguous. The CDR3 runs to 16 residues. Germline values: CDR1 SGDLS, CDR2 YYNGEE. V shed 1 base and J shed 0 bases, with 11 bases lying between them. The CDR3 DNA follows: TGTGCCAGCAGCGTAAACCCTCAGAGCTCTGGAAACACCATATATTTT. This gives the protein CASSVNPQSSGNTIYF.

The table lists this clonotype with many counts. The chain employs TRBV14 and TRBJ2-2; 14 bases match TRBD2. Germline V gene lookup returns CDR1 SGHDN and CDR2 FVKESK. J gave up 7 bases and V 5 bases, and 3 bases lay outside the gene matches. There are 15 residues in the CDR3. The CDR3 loop is CASSGLAGGVGELFF. Here the CDR3 DNA reads TGTGCCAGCAGCGGACTAGCGGGAGGCGTCGGGGAGCTGTTTTTT.